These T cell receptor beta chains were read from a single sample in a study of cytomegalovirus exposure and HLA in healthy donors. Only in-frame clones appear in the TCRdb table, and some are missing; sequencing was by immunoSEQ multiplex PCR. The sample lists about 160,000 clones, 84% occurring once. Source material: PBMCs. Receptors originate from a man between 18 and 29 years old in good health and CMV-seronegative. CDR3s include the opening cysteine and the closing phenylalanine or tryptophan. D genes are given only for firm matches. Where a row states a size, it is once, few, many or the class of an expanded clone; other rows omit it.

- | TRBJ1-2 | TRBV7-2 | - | CASSSPPRVTEGYTF | TGTGCCAGCAGCTCTCCGCCCAGGGTGACTGAAGGCTACACCTTC
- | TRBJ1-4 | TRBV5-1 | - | CASSRGDVKDEKLFF | TGCGCCAGCAGCCGCGGTGACGTTAAGGATGAAAAACTGTTTTTT
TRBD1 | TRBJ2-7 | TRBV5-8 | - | CASSLRTGGFSPYPYEQYF | TGTGCCAGCAGCCTTAGGACAGGGGGCTTCTCACCTTATCCCTACGAGCAGTACTTC
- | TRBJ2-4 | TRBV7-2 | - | CASSLVRVAKNIQYF | TGTGCCAGCAGCTTGGTGAGAGTAGCCAAAAACATTCAGTACTTC
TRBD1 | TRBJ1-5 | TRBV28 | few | CASSREGALGQPQHF | TGTGCCAGCAGTCGCGAGGGGGCGCTCGGTCAGCCCCAGCATTTT
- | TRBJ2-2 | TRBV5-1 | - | CASSLGFGQGKNTGELFF | TGCGCCAGCAGCTTGGGATTCGGGCAGGGGAAGAACACCGGGGAGCTGTTTTTT
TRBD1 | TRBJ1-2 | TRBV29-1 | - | CSVGQGAAGYTF | TGCAGCGTTGGACAGGGGGCGGCTGGCTACACCTTC
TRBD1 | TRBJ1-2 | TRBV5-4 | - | CASRSTGTGGSGYTF | TGTGCCAGCAGATCTACCGGGACAGGGGGCTCTGGCTACACCTTC
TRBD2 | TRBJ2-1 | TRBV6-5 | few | CASSTSGGNEQFF | TGTGCCAGCAGTACCTCGGGGGGGAATGAGCAGTTCTTC
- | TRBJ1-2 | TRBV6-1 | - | CASSEARGGGGYTF | TGTGCCAGCAGTGAAGCGCGGGGCGGTGGTGGCTACACCTTC
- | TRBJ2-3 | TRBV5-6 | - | CASSLRGASTDTQYF | TGTGCCAGCAGCTTGCGGGGGGCCAGCACAGATACGCAGTATTTT
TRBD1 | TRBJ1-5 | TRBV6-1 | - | CASSVQGAGQPQHF | TGTGCCAGCAGTGTACAGGGGGCAGGACAGCCCCAGCATTTT
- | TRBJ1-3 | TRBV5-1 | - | CASSESLSGNTIYF | TGCGCCAGCAGTGAAAGCCTCTCTGGAAACACCATATATTTT
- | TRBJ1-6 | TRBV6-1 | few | CASAAGYNSPLHF | TGTGCCAGCGCGGCCGGGTATAATTCACCCCTCCACTTT
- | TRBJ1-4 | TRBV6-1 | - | CASRRMAGEKLFF | TGTGCCAGCAGGAGGATGGCAGGGGAAAAACTGTTTTTT
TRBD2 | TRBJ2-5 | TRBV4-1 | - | CASSQAGGHRETQYF | TGCGCCAGCAGCCAAGCGGGGGGGCACCGAGAGACCCAGTACTTC
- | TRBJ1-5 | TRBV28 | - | CASGPNQPQHF | TGTGCCAGCGGCCCCAATCAGCCCCAGCATTTT
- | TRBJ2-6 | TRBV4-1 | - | CASSRGYTGANVLTF | TGCGCCAGCAGCCGAGGGTATACTGGGGCCAACGTCCTGACTTTC
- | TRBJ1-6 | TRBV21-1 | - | CASSKTARDNKTALRYSPLHF | TGTGCCAGCAGCAAGACCGCCCGGGACAACAAAACAGCGCTCCGATATTCACCCCTCCACTTT
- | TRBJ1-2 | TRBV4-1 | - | CASSQESVRRGNGYTF | TGCGCCAGCAGCCAAGAATCTGTGAGGAGGGGCAATGGCTACACCTTC
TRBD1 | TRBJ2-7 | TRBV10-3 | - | CAIRDSSYEQYF | TGTGCCATCCGGGACAGCTCCTACGAGCAGTACTTC
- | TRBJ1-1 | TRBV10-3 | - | CAISENGVYEAFF | TGTGCCATCAGTGAGAACGGAGTCTATGAAGCTTTCTTT
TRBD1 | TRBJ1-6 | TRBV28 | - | CASRRTGGVSPLHF | TGTGCCAGCAGACGTACAGGGGGCGTTTCACCCCTCCACTTT
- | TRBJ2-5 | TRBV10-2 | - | CATSKGQGETQYF | TGCGCCACCTCGAAGGGGCAAGGAGAGACCCAGTACTTC
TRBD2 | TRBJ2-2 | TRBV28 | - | CASSLGGLIGTGELFF | TGTGCCAGCAGTTTGGGAGGGCTCATTGGCACCGGGGAGCTGTTTTTT
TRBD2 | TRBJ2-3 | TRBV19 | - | CASSEGYTAGGTDTQYF | TGTGCCAGTAGTGAAGGATATACGGCGGGGGGCACAGATACGCAGTATTTT
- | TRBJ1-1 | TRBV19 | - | CASTGLMNTEAFF | TGTGCCAGTACGGGACTAATGAACACTGAAGCTTTCTTT
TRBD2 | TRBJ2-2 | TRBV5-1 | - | CASSWEGTNTGELFF | TGCGCCAGCAGCTGGGAGGGTACGAACACCGGGGAGCTGTTTTTT
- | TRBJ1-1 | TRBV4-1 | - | CASSQYPGESEAFF | TGCGCCAGCAGCCAATATCCAGGGGAAAGTGAAGCTTTCTTT
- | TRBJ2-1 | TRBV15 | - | CATSGVPDSYNEQFF | TGTGCCACCAGTGGTGTTCCTGACAGCTACAATGAGCAGTTCTTC
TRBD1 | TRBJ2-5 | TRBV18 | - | CASSPPTLPGGQYF | TGTGCCAGCTCACCACCGACACTCCCAGGGGGCCAGTACTTC
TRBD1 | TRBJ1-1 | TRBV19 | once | CASSNDRVTEAFF | TGTGCCAGTAGTAACGACAGGGTCACTGAAGCTTTCTTT
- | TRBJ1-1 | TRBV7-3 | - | CASSSQGGGNTEAFF | TGTGCCAGCAGCTCCCAGGGCGGGGGTAACACTGAAGCTTTCTTT
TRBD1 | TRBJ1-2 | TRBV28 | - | CASYTKGAGYGYTF | TGTGCCAGCTATACTAAGGGGGCGGGCTATGGCTACACCTTC
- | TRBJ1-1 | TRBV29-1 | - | CSAPGGGGARDTEAFF | TGCAGCGCCCCAGGCGGGGGGGGCGCGCGGGACACTGAAGCTTTCTTT
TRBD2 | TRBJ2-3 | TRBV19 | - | CASSKAGGTDTQYF | TGTGCCAGTAGTAAGGCGGGAGGCACAGATACGCAGTATTTT
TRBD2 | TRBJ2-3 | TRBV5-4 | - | CASSPRSGRAADTQYF | TGTGCCAGCAGCCCTCGGAGCGGGAGGGCCGCAGATACGCAGTATTTT
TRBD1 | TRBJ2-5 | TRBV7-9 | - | CASSSPGQGEETQYF | TGTGCCAGCAGCTCCCCGGGACAGGGAGAAGAGACCCAGTACTTC
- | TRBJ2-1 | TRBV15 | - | CATSRGSGFREQFF | TGTGCCACCAGCAGAGGATCGGGTTTCCGTGAGCAGTTCTTC
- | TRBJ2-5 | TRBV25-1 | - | CASSAAMGEGEETQYF | TGTGCCAGCAGTGCTGCCATGGGGGAGGGGGAAGAGACCCAGTACTTC
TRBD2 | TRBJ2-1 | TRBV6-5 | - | CASNRAGGPGEQFF | TGTGCCAGCAACCGAGCGGGAGGGCCGGGTGAGCAGTTCTTC
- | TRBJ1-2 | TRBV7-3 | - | CASSLVPRDGYTF | TGTGCCAGCAGCTTAGTTCCGAGGGATGGCTACACCTTC
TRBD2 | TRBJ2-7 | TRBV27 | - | CASSPLAGDYYEQYF | TGTGCCAGCAGTCCACTAGCGGGGGATTACTACGAGCAGTACTTC
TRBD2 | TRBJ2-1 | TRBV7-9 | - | CSSSFSLAGDYNEQFF | TGTTCCAGCAGCTTCTCTCTAGCGGGTGATTACAATGAGCAGTTCTTC
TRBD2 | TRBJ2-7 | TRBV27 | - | CASSPARTSGAYEQYF | TGTGCCAGCAGTCCCGCCCGGACTAGCGGAGCCTACGAGCAGTACTTC
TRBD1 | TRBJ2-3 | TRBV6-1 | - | CASSVNPRDRGLYTQYF | TGTGCCAGCAGTGTAAACCCCCGGGACAGGGGCCTATATACGCAGTATTTT
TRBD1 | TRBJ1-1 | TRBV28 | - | CASSFHHPGQGRVTEAFF | TGTGCCAGCAGCTTCCATCATCCGGGACAGGGAAGAGTCACTGAAGCTTTCTTT
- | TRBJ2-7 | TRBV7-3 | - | CASSLSGGYEQYF | TGTGCCAGCAGCTTAAGTGGCGGGTACGAGCAGTACTTC
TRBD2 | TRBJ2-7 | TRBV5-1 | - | CASSLEASGMDEQYF | TGCGCCAGCAGCTTGGAGGCTAGCGGGATGGACGAGCAGTACTTC
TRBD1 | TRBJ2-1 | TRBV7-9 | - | CASSYDRGPYNEQFF | TGTGCCAGCAGCTACGACAGGGGCCCTTACAATGAGCAGTTCTTC
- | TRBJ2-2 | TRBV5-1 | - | CASSFEGVNTGELFF | TGCGCCAGCAGCTTTGAGGGGGTGAACACCGGGGAGCTGTTTTTT
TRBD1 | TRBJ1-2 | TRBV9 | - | CASSVDGQGEVGYTF | TGTGCCAGCAGCGTAGATGGGCAGGGGGAGGTTGGCTACACCTTC
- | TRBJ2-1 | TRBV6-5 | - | CAAQGGNEQFF | TGTGCCGCTCAGGGCGGTAATGAGCAGTTCTTC
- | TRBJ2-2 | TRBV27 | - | CASSLWPTYTGELFF | TGTGCCAGCAGTTTATGGCCCACGTACACCGGGGAGCTGTTTTTT
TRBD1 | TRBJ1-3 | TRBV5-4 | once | CATSTRDRDIHLIYF | TGTGCCACCTCTACCCGAGACAGGGATATCCACCTAATATATTTT
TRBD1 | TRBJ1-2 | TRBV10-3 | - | CAISVGQRNGYTF | TGTGCCATCAGTGTGGGACAGAGGAACGGCTACACCTTC